This T cell receptor beta chain was sequenced for a study of graft-versus-host responses after intestinal transplantation. Study overall: Recipients had multivisceral, liver-intestinal, or isolated intestinal transplants. Anti-thymocyte globulin induction was given to all recipients, followed by tacrolimus and steroids for about 3 years.

Assay used: immunoSEQ multiplex PCR; TCRdb lists only in-frame clones, some missing. Among 84,000 or so clones listed, around 93% were seen once. Study results and limitations: The authors found GvH clones in recipient marrow, some appearing first in ileum or blood. With peak circulating GvH clone levels came an association with early post-transplant HvG declines.

For this clone: Its specificity is unknown.

This CDR3 is 12 amino acids long. The V and J ends lost 5 bases and 6 bases respectively, with 8 bases between them. Looked up from germline, CDR1 is SGHDT and CDR2 is YYEEEE. This clonotype originated in a human donor who was the organ donor for an intestinal transplant. The chain has TRBV5-6 and TRBJ2-2; tentatively, D is TRBD1 (5 bases). The specimen was unstimulated CD8+ T cells sorted from spleen or lymph node cells, collected before transplant. CDR3 sequence reads: CASRVGPGELFF. The CDR3 region has the DNA TGTGCCAGCAGGGTGGGGCCCGGGGAGCTGTTTTTT.